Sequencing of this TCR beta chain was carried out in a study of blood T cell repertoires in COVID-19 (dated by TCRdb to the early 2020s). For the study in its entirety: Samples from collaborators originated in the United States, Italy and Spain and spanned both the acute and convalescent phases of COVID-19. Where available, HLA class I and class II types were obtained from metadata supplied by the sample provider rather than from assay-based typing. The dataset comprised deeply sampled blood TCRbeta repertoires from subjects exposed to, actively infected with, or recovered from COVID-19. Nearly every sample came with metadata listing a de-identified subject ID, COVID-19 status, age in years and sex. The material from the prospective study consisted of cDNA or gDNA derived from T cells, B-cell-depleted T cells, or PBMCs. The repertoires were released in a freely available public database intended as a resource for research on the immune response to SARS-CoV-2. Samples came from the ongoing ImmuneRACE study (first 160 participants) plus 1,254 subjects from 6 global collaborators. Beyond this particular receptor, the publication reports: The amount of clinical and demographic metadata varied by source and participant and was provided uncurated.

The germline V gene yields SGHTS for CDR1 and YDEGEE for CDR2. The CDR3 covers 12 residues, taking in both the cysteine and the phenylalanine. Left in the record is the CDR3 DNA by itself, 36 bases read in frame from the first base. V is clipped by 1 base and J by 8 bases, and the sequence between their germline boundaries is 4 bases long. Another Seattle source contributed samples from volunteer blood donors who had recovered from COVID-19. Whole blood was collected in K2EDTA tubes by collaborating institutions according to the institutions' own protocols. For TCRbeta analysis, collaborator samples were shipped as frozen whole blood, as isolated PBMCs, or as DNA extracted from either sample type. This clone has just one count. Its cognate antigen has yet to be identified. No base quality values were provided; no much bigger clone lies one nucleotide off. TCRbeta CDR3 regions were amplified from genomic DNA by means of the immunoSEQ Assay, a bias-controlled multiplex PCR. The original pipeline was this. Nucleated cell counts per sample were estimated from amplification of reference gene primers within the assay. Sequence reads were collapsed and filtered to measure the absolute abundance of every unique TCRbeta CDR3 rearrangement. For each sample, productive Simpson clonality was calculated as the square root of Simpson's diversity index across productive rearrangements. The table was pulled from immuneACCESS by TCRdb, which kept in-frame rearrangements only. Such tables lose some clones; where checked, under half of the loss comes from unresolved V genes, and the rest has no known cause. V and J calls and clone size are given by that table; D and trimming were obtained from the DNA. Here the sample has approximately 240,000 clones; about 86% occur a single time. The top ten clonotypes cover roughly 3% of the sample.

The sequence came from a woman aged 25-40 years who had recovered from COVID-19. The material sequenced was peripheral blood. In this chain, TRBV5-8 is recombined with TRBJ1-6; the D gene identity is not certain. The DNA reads TGTGCCAGCAGCTTGCGGGATTCACCCCTCCACTTT. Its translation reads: CASSLRDSPLHF.